The 3 T cell receptor beta chains in this list originate from one sample, sequenced in a study of T cell responses to AZD1222 COVID-19 vaccine. Profiling relied on immunoSEQ multiplex PCR, and the TCRdb table lists in-frame clones only, not all of them. The sample has under 25,000 clones, almost 85% seen once; the top ten hold about 16%. The starting material was peripheral blood, obtained 28 days after the second AZD1222 dose. The receptors shown here come from an adult who received the AZD1222 COVID-19 vaccine.

The rearrangement links TRBV2 to TRBJ1-3; TRBD1 is a possible D gene (5 bases). Germline V gene lookup returns CDR1 SNHLY and CDR2 FYNNEI. V was shortened by 3 bases and J by 4 bases, with 13 bases between the two germline ends. This CDR3 is 15 amino acids long. The CDR3 reads CASSELGPRGNTIYF. In DNA, the CDR3 is TGTGCCAGCAGTGAGCTGGGGCCCAGAGGAAACACCATATATTTT.

The gene calls are TRBV14 and TRBJ2-5; D possibly corresponds to TRBD2 (6 bases). The CDR3 extends over 17 amino acids. V gave up 0 bases and J gave up 2 bases, with 16 bases separating them. Germline V gene data show CDR1 as SGHDN and CDR2 as FVKESK. CDR3 sequence: CASSQEYLGGLQETQYF. The CDR3 bases are TGTGCCAGCAGCCAAGAGTACTTGGGGGGTCTGCAAGAGACCCAGTACTTC.

The V and J genes are TRBV6-5 and TRBJ1-2; 8 nucleotides match TRBD1. The CDR3 is 15 residues long. V lost 6 bases and J lost 0; bases outside the gene matches: 6. Germline loops: CDR1 MNHEY, CDR2 SVGAGI. In DNA, the CDR3 is TGTGCCAGCAGGACTGACAGGGGTCCTAACTATGGCTACACCTTC. Protein product: CASRTDRGPNYGYTF.